Listed here is a single TCR beta chain. The data stem from a study of T cell changes during pregnancy in multiple sclerosis. J was trimmed by 2 bases and V by 1 base; bases with no gene match: 5. The CDR3 consists of 16 residues. The germline V gene encodes CDR1 SGHAT and CDR2 FQDESV (reference sequence). Using immunoSEQ multiplex PCR, the repertoire was profiled, and TCRdb retains in-frame clones only, with some absent. The data show around 20,000 clones, over 75% seen once. The V call is TRBV11-1, the J call TRBJ2-3; 8 nucleotides line up with TRBD2. The source material was CD8+ T cells from peripheral blood mononuclear cells, sampled after pregnancy. The source is a female donor in good health, enrolled as a control in a pregnancy study. This CDR3 is CASSLGAGGPTDTQYF. CDR3 nucleotides: TGTGCCAGCAGCTTAGGGGCGGGGGGCCCCACAGATACGCAGTATTTT.